The rows below give T cell receptor beta chains drawn from one sample of a study of cytotoxic CD8 clonotypes in ibrutinib-treated CLL. Method: immunoSEQ multiplex PCR; TCRdb's copy keeps in-frame clones and lacks some. There are about 140,000 clones in the sample; approximately 80% occur only once, and approximately 7.6% lies in the top ten. The sample was PBMCs, taken after 36 months of ibrutinib treatment. All receptors come from a human donor with chronic lymphocytic leukemia. CDR3s include the opening cysteine and the closing phenylalanine or tryptophan. A D gene is named only where the DNA matches it firmly. Not every row has a clone size; where given, it reads once, few, many or a size class.

V,J,size,D,DNA,CDR3
TRBV19,TRBJ2-3,few,TRBD2,TGTGCCAGTCAAGACCTAGCGGGACGTAATACGCAGTATTTT,CASQDLAGRNTQYF
TRBV6-5,TRBJ2-5,NA,NA,TGTGCCAGCAATCGGGGAGACCAAGAGACCCAGTACTTC,CASNRGDQETQYF
TRBV2,TRBJ1-2,NA,TRBD1,TGTGCCAGCAGTGCCGGCGACAGGGGTTCGGGTGGCTACACCTTC,CASSAGDRGSGGYTF
TRBV10-3,TRBJ2-7,NA,NA,TGTGCCATCAGTGAGGGGCTAGCCGGCTACGAGCAGTACTTC,CAISEGLAGYEQYF
TRBV29-1,TRBJ2-1,NA,TRBD2,TGCAGCGTTGAAAGCGGGGGATGGATGATTTTAAATGAGCAGTTCTTC,CSVESGGWMILNEQFF
TRBV5-1,TRBJ1-6,NA,NA,TGCGCCAGCGGGCTGGGGTCAGACCGAAATTCACCCCTCCACTTT,CASGLGSDRNSPLHF
TRBV11-3,TRBJ2-2,few,NA,TGTGCCAGCAGCTTAAGGGGAGCCGCGAACACCGGGGAGCTGTTTTTT,CASSLRGAANTGELFF
TRBV30,TRBJ2-4,NA,NA,TGTGCCTGGAGTGTACCTCGCTTAGCCAAAAACATTCAGTACTTC,CAWSVPRLAKNIQYF
TRBV2,TRBJ1-2,NA,NA,TGTGCCAGCAGTGAATCAAGCCGGATTTACTATGGCTACACCTTC,CASSESSRIYYGYTF
TRBV19,TRBJ1-5,NA,NA,TGTGCCAGTAGTATGGTTCTCCGGCCCCAGCATTTT,CASSMVLRPQHF
TRBV27,TRBJ2-2,NA,NA,TGTGCCAGCAGTTTTTCCAGGAGGGCCGGGGAGCTGTTTTTT,CASSFSRRAGELFF
TRBV28,TRBJ2-1,NA,NA,TGTGCCAGCAGTGACCTGATTAGCTCCTACAATGAGCAGTTCTTC,CASSDLISSYNEQFF
TRBV27,TRBJ1-3,NA,NA,TGTGCCAGCAGTGCTGACAGAACTGGAAACACCATATATTTT,CASSADRTGNTIYF
TRBV6-5,TRBJ2-5,NA,NA,TGTGCCAGCAGTTACGGGGGAGAGACCCAGTACTTC,CASSYGGETQYF
TRBV4-1,TRBJ2-1,NA,NA,TGCGCCAGCAGCCAAAACAGTTTAATAAACAATGAGCAGTTCTTC,CASSQNSLINNEQFF
TRBV19,TRBJ2-1,NA,TRBD1,TGTGCCAGTACCGTCGACAGGGGTGGCGAGCAGTTCTTC,CASTVDRGGEQFF